This TCR beta chain was retrieved from a study of blood T cell repertoires in COVID-19. CDR1 is LNHDA, CDR2 SQIVND, per germline (reference sequence). This CDR3 has 17 amino acids. Trimming left V 3 bases short and J 2 bases short, with 16 bases between. The table came from immunoSEQ multiplex PCR; TCRdb's copy has only in-frame clones and leaves some out. Of a few hundred thousand clones in the sample, more than 75% were seen once. The specimen sequenced was PBMCs or T cells enriched from blood (not recorded which). The TCR was taken from a woman between 35 and 50 years old with acute COVID-19. This sequence joins TRBV19 and TRBJ1-4, with D possibly being TRBD1 (5 bases). The CDR3 region is CASSIFPAGVTNEKLFF. CDR3 bases: TGTGCCAGTAGTATTTTTCCGGCGGGGGTTACTAATGAAAAACTGTTTTTT.